The 10 T cell receptor beta chains below all came from one sample that was sequenced in a study of T cells in Graves' hyperthyroidism and ophthalmopathy. Amplified TCR beta CDR3 regions came from RNA transcripts. First-round RT-PCR of the TCR CDR3 relied on the HTBI primer set. TCRdb independently ran MiXCR on the multiplex PCR reads; one entry per CDR3 protein. The table shows around 300,000 distinct CDR3 sequences, with around 14% occurring only once. Sequenced input: blood. These receptors all stem from a woman in her 30s with Graves' hyperthyroidism.

This clonotype was detected ten times or more. Here the CDR3 reads CASSPYRQTYGYTF. DNA of the CDR3: TGTGCCAGCAGCCCCTACCGACAGACCTATGGCTACACCTTC. V is TRBV11-1 and J is TRBJ1-2; D may be TRBD1 (5 bases). This CDR3 spans 14 amino acids. The V gene lost 5 bases and the J gene lost 4 bases, with 14 bases spanning the gap. Germline V lookup: CDR1 SGHAT, CDR2 FQDESV (reference sequence).

In this sample, this clonotype turned up many times. The chain is built from TRBV12-3 or TRBV12-4 and TRBJ1-5, with 8 bases identical to TRBD1. Trimming cost V 6 bases and J 7 bases; bases outside gene matches: 5. The CDR3 covers 13 residues. The DNA of the CDR3 is TGTGCCAGCAGCCAGGACAGGGTCCAGCCCCAGCATTTT. Its translation is CASSQDRVQPQHF.

This chain links TRBV28 with TRBJ1-5; D not resolved. V was cut by 6 bases and J by 3 bases, with 18 bases left in between. The germline V gene encodes CDR1 MDHEN and CDR2 SYDVKM. This CDR3 has 16 amino acids. The CDR3: CASRLRITVPNQPQHF. The CDR3 DNA follows: TGTGCCAGCAGGCTTAGAATTACGGTCCCCAATCAGCCCCAGCATTTT.

This clonotype was picked up many times. J is TRBJ1-1 and V is TRBV6-6, with TRBD1 identical over 9 bases. From germline, CDR1 is MNHNY and CDR2 SVGAGI (reference sequence). With 0 bases clipped from V and 4 bases from J, the junction kept 9 bases outside the gene matches. CDR3 length: 17 amino acids. The CDR3 nucleotides are TGTGCCAGCAGTTACTCGAGGCACAGGGGGCGAGGCACTGAAGCTTTCTTT. Translated: CASSYSRHRGRGTEAFF.

This clonotype was seen a handful of times. The CDR3 sequence: CASGDGNKETQYF. CDR3 nucleotides: TGTGCCAGCGGGGACGGGAATAAAGAGACCCAGTACTTC. V is TRBV2 and J is TRBJ2-5; possibly TRBD1 or TRBD2 for D (5 bases each). The CDR3 is 13 residues long. The germline gives CDR1 SNHLY, CDR2 FYNNEI. V was shortened by 8 bases and J by 3 bases, with 13 bases between the two germline ends.

This clonotype was detected ten times or more. This chain links TRBV12-3 or TRBV12-4 with TRBJ2-2; D gene ambiguous. Trimming removed 4 bases at V and 6 bases at J, with 3 bases between. This CDR3 comprises 11 residues. CDR3 DNA: TGTGCCAGCAGTTACGCCGGGGAGCTGTTTTTT. Translated: CASSYAGELFF.

The table lists this clonotype with many counts. The gene calls are TRBV20-1 and TRBJ2-7; 11 bases align to TRBD2. Losses at the gene ends were 3 bases for V and 5 bases for J; bases not matched to a gene: 9. The germline gives CDR1 DFQATT, CDR2 SNEGSKA (reference sequence). The CDR3 has 15 amino acids. In DNA form, the CDR3 reads TGCAGTGCTAGGAATGTAGCGGGAGGGCAACACGAGCAGTACTTC. This translates into CSARNVAGGQHEQYF.

Note on this clonotype: Sequence at one end of the junction differs from germline and may be a read error. V usage is TRBV28 and J usage is TRBJ1-2, with unresolved D. The CDR3 spans 12 residues. Germline values: CDR1 MDHEN, CDR2 SYDVKM. CDR3 sequence: CAVLPAAGNYIF. CDR3 sequence (DNA): TGTGCCGTCCTACCCGCGGCGGGGAACTACATCTTC.

This clonotype was seen a few times. This chain links TRBV11-3 with TRBJ2-7; D unclear. Trimming pared 0 bases from V and 6 bases from J, leaving 6 bases between. CDR1 is SGHNT and CDR2 is YENEEA in the germline V gene. The length of the CDR3 is 12 residues. For the CDR3, the DNA is TGTGCCAGCAGCTTAGATCGGAGCGAGCAGTACTTC. Residues: CASSLDRSEQYF.

This clonotype was found many times. The chain uses TRBV28 and TRBJ2-5, with D possibly being TRBD2 (6 bases). Trimming left V 3 bases short and J 5 bases short, with 16 bases between. From germline, CDR1 is MDHEN and CDR2 SYDVKM. CDR3 size: 15 residues. The CDR3 sequence: CASSLSFGTLETQYF. The CDR3 region has the DNA TGTGCCAGCAGTTTGTCATTTGGGACTCTGGAGACCCAGTACTTC.